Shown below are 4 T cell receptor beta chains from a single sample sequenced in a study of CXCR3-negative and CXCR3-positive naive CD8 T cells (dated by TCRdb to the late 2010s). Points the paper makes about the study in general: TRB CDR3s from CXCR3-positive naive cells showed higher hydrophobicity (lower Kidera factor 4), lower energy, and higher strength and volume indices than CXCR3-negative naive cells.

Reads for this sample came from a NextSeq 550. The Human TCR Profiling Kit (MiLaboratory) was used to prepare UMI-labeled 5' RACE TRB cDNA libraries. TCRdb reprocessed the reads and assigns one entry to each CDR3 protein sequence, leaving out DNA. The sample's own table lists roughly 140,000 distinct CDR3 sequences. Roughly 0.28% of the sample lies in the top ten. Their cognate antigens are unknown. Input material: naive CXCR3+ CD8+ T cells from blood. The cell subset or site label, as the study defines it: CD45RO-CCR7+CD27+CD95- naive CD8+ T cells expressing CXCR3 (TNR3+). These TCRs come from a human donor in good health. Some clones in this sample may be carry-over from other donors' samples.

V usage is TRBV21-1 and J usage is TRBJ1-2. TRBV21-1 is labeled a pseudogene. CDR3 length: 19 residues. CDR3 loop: CASSSREGNELRCGIGYTF.

This CDR3 reads CSARDQGTSYEQYF. This sequence joins TRBV20-1 and TRBJ2-7; TCRdb outputs TRBD1, but without DNA this stays unchecked. Germline V gene data show CDR1 as DFQATT and CDR2 as SNEGSKA (reference sequence). The CDR3 runs to 14 residues.

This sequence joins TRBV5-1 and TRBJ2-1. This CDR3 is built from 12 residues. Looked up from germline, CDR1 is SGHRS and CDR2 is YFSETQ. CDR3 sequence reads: CASSLDQLEQFF.

CDR3 loop: CASSLVGGVNTEAFF. The rearrangement uses TRBV7-6 and TRBJ1-1; no DNA is available, so the TRBD1 call from TCRdb remains unchecked. The CDR3 sequence is 15 residues long. CDR1 SGHVS and CDR2 FNYEAQ come from the germline V gene.